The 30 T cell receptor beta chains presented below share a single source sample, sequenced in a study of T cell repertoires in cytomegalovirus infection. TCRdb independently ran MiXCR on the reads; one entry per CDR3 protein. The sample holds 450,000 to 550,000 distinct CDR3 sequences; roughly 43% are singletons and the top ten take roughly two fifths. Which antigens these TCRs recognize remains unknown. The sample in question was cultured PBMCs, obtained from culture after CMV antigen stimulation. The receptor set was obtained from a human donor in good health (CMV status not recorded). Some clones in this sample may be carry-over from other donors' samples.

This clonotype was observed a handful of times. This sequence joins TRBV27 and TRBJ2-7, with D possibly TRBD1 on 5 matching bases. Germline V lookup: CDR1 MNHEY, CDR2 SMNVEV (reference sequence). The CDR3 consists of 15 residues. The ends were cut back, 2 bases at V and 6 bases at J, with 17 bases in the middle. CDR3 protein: CASSLIGPRQGEQYF. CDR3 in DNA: TGTGCCAGCAGTTTAATAGGACCCCGGCAGGGCGAGCAGTACTTC.

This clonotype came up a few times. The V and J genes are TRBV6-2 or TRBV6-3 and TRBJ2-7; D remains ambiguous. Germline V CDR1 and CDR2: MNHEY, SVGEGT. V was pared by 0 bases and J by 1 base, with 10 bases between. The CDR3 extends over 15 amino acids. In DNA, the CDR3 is TGTGCCAGCAGTTACTCGTCGGTTTTTTCCTACGAGCAGTACTTC. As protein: CASSYSSVFSYEQYF.

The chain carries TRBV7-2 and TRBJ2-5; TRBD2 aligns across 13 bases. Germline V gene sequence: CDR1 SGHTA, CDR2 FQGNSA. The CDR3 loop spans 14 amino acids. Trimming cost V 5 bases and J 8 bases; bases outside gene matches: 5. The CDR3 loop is CASSPGLAGTTQYF. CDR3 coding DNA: TGTGCCAGCAGCCCGGGACTAGCGGGGACCACCCAGTACTTC.

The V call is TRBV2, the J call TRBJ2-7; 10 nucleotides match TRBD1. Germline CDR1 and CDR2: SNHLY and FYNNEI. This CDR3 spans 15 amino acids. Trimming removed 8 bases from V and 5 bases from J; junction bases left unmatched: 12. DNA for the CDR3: TGTGCCAGCGACAGTCCGGGACAGGGGAGTAACGAGCAGTACTTC. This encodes CASDSPGQGSNEQYF.

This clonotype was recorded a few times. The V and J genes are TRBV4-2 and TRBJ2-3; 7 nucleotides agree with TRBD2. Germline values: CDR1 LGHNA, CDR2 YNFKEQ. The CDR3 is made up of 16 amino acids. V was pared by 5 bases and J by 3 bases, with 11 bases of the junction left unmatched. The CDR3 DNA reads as TGTGCCAGCAGCTTAGCCAATACGGGGGGAACAGATACGCAGTATTTT. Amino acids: CASSLANTGGTDTQYF.

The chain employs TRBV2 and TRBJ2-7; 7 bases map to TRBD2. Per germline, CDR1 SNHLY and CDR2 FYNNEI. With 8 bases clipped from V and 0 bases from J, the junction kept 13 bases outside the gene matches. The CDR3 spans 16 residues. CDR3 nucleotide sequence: TGTGCCAGCCGTCTGTCGGGAGGTCCTGACTCCTACGAGCAGTACTTC. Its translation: CASRLSGGPDSYEQYF. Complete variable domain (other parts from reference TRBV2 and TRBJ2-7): EPEVTQTPSHQVTQMGQEVILRCVPISNHLYFYWYRQILGQKVEFLVSFYNNEISEKSEIFDDQFSVERPDGSNFTLKIRSTKLEDSAMYFCASRLSGGPDSYEQYFGPGTRLTVT.

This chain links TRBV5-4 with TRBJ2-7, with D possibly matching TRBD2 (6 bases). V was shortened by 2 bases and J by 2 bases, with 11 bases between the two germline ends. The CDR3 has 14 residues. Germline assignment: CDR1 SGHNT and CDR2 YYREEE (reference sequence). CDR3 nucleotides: TGTGCCAGCAGCTTCGGGACTTCAACCTACGAGCAGTACTTC. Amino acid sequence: CASSFGTSTYEQYF.

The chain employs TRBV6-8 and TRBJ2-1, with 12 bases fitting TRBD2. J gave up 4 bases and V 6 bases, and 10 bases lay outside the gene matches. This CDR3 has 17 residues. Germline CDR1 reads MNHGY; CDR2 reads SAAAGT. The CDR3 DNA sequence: TGTGCCAGCAGCCATCCCGCTAGCGGGAGGGAGTACAATGAGCAGTTCTTC. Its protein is CASSHPASGREYNEQFF.

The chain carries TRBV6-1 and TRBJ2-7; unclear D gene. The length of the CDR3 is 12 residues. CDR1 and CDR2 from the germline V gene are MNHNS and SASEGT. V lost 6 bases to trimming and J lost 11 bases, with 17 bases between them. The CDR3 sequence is CASSLGVRKEYF. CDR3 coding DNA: TGTGCCAGCAGCCTAGGCGTCCGGAAGGAGTACTTC.

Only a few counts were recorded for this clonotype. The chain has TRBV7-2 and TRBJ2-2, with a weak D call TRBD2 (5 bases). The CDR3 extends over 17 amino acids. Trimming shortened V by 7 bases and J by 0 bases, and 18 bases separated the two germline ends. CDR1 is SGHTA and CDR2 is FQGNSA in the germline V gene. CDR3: CASIKPTVRANTGELFF. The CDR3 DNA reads TGTGCCAGCATCAAACCCACCGTGAGGGCGAACACCGGGGAGCTGTTTTTT. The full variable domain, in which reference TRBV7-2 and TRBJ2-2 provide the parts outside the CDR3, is GAGVSQSPSNKVTEKGKDVELRCDPISGHTALYWYRQSLGQGLEFLIYFQGNSAPDKSGLPSDRFSAERTGGSVSTLTIQRTQQEDSAVYLCASIKPTVRANTGELFFGEGSRLTVL.

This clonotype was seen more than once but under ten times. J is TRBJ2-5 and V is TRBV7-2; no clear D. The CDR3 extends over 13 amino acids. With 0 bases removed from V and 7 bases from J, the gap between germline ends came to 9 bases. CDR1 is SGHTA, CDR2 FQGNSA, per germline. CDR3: CASSLAGVGTQYF. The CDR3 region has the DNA TGTGCCAGCAGCTTAGCTGGGGTCGGGACCCAGTACTTC.

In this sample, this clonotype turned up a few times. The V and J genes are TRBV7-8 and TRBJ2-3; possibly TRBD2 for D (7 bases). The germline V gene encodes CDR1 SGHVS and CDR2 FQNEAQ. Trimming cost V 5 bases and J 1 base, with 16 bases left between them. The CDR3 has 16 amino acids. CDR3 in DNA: TGTGCCAGCAGCCAGGGCAGGGGACTACGCACAGATACGCAGTATTTT. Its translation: CASSQGRGLRTDTQYF.

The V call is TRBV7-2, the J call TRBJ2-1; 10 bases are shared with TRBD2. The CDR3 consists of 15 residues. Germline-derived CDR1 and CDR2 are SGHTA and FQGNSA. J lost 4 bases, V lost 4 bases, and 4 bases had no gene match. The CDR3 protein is CASSSGLADYNEQFF. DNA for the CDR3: TGTGCCAGCAGCTCCGGACTAGCGGATTACAATGAGCAGTTCTTC.

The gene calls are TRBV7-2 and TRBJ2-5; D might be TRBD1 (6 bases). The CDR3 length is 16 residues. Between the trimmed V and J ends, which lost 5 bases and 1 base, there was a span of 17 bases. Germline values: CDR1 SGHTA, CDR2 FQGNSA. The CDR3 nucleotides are TGTGCCAGCAGCCCCCAGAAACAGGGCTTCCAAGAGACCCAGTACTTC. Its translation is CASSPQKQGFQETQYF.

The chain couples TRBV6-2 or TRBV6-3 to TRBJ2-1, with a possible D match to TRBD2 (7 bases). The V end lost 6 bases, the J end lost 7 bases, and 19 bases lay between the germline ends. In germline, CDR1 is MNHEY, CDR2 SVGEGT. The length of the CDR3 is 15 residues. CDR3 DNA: TGTGCCAGCAGGGGTCCGGTAGGGGGGGGGAATGAGCAGTTCTTC. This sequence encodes CASRGPVGGGNEQFF.

The chain's CDR3 is CASRWRQGTEKLFF. CDR3 in DNA: TGTGCCAGCAGATGGAGACAGGGGACTGAAAAACTGTTTTTT. The genes are TRBV2 and TRBJ1-4, with 8 bases fitting TRBD1. The CDR3 totals 14 residues. CDR1 and CDR2 (germline): SNHLY, FYNNEI. Trimming cost V 6 bases and J 7 bases; bases outside gene matches: 7.

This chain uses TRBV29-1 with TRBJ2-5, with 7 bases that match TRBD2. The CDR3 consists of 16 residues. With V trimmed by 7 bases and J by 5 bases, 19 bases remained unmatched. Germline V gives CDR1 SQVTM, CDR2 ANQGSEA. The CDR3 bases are TGCAGCGCCGAGGCCAGCGGGATCGATTTCAGCGAGACCCAGTACTTC. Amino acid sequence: CSAEASGIDFSETQYF.

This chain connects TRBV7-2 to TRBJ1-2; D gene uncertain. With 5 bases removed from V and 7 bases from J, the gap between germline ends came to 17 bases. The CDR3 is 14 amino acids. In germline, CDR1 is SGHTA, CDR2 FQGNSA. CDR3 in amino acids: CASSPDGGYLGYTF. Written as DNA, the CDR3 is TGTGCCAGCAGCCCGGACGGAGGGTACCTTGGCTACACCTTC.

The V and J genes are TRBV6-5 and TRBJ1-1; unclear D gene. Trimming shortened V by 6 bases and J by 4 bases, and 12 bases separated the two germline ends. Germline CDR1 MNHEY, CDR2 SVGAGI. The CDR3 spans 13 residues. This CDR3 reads CASRRAGATEAFF. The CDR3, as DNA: TGTGCCAGCAGAAGGGCGGGCGCCACTGAAGCTTTCTTT.

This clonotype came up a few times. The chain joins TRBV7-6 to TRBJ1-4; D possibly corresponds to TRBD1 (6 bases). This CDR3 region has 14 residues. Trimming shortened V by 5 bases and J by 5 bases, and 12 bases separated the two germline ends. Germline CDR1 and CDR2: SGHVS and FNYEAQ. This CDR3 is CASSPIRGNEKLFF. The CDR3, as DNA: TGTGCCAGCAGCCCCATAAGGGGGAATGAAAAACTGTTTTTT.

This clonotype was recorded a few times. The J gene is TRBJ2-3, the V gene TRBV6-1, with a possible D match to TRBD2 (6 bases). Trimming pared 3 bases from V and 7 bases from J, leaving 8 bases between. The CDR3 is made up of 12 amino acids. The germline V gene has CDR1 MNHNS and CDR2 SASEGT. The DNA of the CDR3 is TGTGCCAGCAGTGAGGAGGGGAATACGCAGTATTTT. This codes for CASSEEGNTQYF.

This CDR3 is CASSEGSDSNQPQHF. The DNA for the CDR3 is TGTGCCAGCAGTGAGGGGAGTGATAGCAATCAGCCCCAGCATTTT. The rearrangement links TRBV2 to TRBJ1-5; D is uncertain. V lost 3 bases to trimming and J lost 0 bases, with 9 bases between them. This CDR3 is 15 amino acids long. In germline, CDR1 is SNHLY, CDR2 FYNNEI. The whole variable domain, filled in from reference TRBV2 and TRBJ1-5, reads EPEVTQTPSHQVTQMGQEVILRCVPISNHLYFYWYRQILGQKVEFLVSFYNNEISEKSEIFDDQFSVERPDGSNFTLKIRSTKLEDSAMYFCASSEGSDSNQPQHFGDGTRLSIL.

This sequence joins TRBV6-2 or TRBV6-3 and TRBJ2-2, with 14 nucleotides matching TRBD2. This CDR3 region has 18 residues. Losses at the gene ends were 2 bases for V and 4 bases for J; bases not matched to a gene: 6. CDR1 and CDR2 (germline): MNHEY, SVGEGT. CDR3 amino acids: CASSYPGLAGGGTGELFF. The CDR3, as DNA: TGTGCCAGCAGTTACCCTGGACTAGCGGGAGGAGGCACCGGGGAGCTGTTTTTT.

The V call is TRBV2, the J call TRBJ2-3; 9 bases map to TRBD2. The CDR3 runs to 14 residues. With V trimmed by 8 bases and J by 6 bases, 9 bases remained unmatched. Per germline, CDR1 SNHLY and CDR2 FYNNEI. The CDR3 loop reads CASEERGAQDTQYF. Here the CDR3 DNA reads TGTGCCAGCGAAGAGCGGGGGGCCCAGGATACGCAGTATTTT.

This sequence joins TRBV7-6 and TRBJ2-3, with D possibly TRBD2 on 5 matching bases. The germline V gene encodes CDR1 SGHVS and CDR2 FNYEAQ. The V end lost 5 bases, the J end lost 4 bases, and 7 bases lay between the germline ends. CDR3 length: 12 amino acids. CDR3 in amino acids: CASSTRADTQYF. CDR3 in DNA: TGTGCCAGCAGCACTAGGGCAGATACGCAGTATTTT.

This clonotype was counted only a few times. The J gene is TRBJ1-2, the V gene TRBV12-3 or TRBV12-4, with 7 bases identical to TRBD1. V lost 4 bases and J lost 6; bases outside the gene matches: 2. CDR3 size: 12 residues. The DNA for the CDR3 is TGTGCCAGCAGTTGGACAGGCAATGGCTACACCTTC. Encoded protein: CASSWTGNGYTF.

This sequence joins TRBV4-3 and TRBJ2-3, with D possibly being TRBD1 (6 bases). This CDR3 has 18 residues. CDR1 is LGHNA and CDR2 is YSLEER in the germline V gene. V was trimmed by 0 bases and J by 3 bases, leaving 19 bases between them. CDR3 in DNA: TGCGCCAGCAGCCAAGATGGGCCCCGAGGGGGTTGGACAGATACGCAGTATTTT. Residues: CASSQDGPRGGWTDTQYF.

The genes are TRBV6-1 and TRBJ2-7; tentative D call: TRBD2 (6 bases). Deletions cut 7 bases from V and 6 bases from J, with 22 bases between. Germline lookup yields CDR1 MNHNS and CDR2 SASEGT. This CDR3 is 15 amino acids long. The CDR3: CASKRAGLGAGEQYF. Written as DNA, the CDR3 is TGTGCCAGCAAAAGGGCGGGGCTCGGGGCCGGCGAGCAGTACTTC.

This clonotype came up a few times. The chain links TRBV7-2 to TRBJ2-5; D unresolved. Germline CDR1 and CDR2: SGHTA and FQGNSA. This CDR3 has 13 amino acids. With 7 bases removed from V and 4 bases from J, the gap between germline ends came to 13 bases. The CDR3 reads CASTKSSIETQYF. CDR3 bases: TGTGCCAGCACCAAAAGCTCAATAGAGACCCAGTACTTC.

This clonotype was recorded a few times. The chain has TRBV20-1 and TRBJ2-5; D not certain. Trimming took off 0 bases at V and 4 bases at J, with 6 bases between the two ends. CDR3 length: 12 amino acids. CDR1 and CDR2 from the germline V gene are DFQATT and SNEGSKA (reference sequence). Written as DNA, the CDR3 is TGCAGTGCTAGAGATATGGGAGAGACCCAGTACTTC. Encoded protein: CSARDMGETQYF.